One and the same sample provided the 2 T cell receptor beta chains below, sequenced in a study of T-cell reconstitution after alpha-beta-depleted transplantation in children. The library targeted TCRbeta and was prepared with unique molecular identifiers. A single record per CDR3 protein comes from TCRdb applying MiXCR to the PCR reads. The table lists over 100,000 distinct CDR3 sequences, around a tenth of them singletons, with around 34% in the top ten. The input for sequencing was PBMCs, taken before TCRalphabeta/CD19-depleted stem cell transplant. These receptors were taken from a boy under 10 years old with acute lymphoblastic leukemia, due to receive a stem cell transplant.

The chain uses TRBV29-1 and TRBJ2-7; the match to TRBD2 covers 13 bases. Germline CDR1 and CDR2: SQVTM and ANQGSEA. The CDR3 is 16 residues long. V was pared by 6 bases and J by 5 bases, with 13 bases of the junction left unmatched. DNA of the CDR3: TGCAGCGTCGCACCGACATGGACTAGCGGGAGAGACGAGCAGTACTTC. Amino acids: CSVAPTWTSGRDEQYF.

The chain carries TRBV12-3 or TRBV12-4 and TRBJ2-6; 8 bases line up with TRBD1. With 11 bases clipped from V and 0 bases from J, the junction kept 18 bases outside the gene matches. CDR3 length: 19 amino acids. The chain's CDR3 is CAFCPFPRQGISGANVLTF. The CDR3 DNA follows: TGTGCCTTCTGCCCCTTTCCGCGACAGGGGATCTCTGGGGCCAACGTCCTGACTTTC.